This TCR beta chain was identified in a study of T-cell reconstitution after alpha-beta-depleted transplantation in children. Ten or more counts support this clonotype. Antigen: not known. Using unique molecular identifiers, the investigators prepared the TCRbeta library. TCRdb processed the PCR reads anew with MiXCR; each CDR3 protein has one entry. The sample includes 330,000 or so distinct CDR3 sequences, roughly 8.2% seen only once; the top ten take approximately 9.1%. Study conclusions and caveats: A year post-transplant, T-cell counts and diversity derived mostly from newly produced T cells. The study reportedly traced alpha-beta T cells about two months after transplant to several hundred expanded graft clones. Recipient T cells and thymic progenitors that survived were the source of the high TCRbeta diversity seen at day 60 in some patients.

The source was peripheral blood, collected 360 days after TCRalphabeta/CD19-depleted stem cell transplant. This sequence originates from a female patient aged 2-9 years who had a stem cell transplant for Fanconi anemia, so the T cells may come from the graft donor.

CDR3: CSVENPGSFYGYTF. The DNA of the CDR3 is TGCAGCGTTGAAAATCCCGGGTCCTTCTATGGCTACACCTTC. This rearrangement joins TRBV29-1 to TRBJ1-2; D gene unclear. Germline V gene sequence: CDR1 SQVTM, CDR2 ANQGSEA. The CDR3 sequence is 14 residues long. V was trimmed by 2 bases and J by 4 bases, leaving 14 bases between them.